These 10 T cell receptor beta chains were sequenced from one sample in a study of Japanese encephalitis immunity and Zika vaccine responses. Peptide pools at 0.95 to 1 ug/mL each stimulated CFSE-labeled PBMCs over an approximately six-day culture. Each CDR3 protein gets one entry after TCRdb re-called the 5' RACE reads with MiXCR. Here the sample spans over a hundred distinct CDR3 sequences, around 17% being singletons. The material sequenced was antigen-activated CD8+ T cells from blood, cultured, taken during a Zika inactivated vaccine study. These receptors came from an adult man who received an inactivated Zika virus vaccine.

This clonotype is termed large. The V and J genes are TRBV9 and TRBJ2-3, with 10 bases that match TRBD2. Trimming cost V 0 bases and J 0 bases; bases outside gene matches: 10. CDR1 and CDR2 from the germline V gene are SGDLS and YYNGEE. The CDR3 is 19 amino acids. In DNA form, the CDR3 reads TGTGCCAGCAGCGTAGTTGGTCTAGCGGGGGACCCAAGCACAGATACGCAGTATTTT. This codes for CASSVVGLAGDPSTDTQYF.

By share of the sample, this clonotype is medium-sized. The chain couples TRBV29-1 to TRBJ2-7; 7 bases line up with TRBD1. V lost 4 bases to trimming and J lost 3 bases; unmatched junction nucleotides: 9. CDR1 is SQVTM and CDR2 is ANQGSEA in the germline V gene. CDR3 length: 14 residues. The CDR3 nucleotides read TGCAGCGTTGGACAGGGTCGTCCTTACTACGAGCAGTACTTC. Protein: CSVGQGRPYYEQYF.

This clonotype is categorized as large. Here the CDR3 DNA reads TGTGCCAGCAGTATAGCTAGCGGGGGGTCCTACGAGCAGTACTTC. It codes for CASSIASGGSYEQYF. V is TRBV6-5 and J is TRBJ2-7, with TRBD2 matching over 11 bases. CDR1 is MNHEY, CDR2 SVGAGI, per germline. CDR3 length equals 15 residues. V lost 5 bases and J lost 1; bases outside the gene matches: 4.

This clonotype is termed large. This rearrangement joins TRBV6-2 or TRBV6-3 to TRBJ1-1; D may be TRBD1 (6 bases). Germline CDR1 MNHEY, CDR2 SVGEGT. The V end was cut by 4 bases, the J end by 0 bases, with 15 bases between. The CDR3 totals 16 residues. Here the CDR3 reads CASSWTETSMNTEAFF. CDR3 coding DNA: TGTGCCAGCAGTTGGACAGAGACTTCTATGAACACTGAAGCTTTCTTT.

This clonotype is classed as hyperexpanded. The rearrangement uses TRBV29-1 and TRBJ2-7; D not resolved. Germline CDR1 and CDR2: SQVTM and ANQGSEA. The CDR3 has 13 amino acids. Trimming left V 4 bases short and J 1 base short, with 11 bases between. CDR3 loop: CSVGEGNSYEQYF. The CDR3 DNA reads TGCAGCGTTGGAGAAGGGAATTCCTACGAGCAGTACTTC.

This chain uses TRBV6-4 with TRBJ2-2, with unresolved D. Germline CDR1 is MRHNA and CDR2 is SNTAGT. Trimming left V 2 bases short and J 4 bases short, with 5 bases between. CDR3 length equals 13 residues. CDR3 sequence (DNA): TGTGCCAGCAGTGACAGTCCCACCGGGGAGCTGTTTTTT. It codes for CASSDSPTGELFF.

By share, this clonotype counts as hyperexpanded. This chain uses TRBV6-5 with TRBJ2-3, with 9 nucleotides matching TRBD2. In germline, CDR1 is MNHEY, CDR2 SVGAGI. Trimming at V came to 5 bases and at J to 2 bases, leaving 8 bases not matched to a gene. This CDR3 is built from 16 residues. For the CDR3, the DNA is TGTGCCAGCAGTCCATTAGCGGGGGCCATCACAGATACGCAGTATTTT. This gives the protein CASSPLAGAITDTQYF.

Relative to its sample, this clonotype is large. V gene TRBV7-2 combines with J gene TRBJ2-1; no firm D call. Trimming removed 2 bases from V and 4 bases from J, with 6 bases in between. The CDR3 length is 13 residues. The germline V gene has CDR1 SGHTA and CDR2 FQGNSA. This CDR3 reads CASSLTPYNEQFF. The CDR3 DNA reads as TGTGCCAGCAGCTTAACCCCGTACAATGAGCAGTTCTTC.

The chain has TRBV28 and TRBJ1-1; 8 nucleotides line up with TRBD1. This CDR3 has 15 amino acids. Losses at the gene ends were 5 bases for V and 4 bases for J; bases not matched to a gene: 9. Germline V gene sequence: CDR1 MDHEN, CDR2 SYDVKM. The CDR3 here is CASSMMTGVGTEAFF. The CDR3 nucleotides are TGTGCCAGCAGTATGATGACAGGGGTTGGCACTGAAGCTTTCTTT. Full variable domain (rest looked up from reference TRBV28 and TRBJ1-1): DVKVTQSSRYLVKRTGEKVFLECVQDMDHENMFWYRQDPGLGLRLIYFSYDVKMKEKGDIPEGYSVSREKKERFSLILESASTNQTSMYLCASSMMTGVGTEAFFGQGTRLTVV.

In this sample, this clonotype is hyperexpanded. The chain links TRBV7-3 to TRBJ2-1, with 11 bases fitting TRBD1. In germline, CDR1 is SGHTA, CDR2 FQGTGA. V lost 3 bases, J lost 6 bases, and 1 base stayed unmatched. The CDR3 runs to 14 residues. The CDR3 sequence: CASSFGTGGNEQFF. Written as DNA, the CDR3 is TGTGCCAGCAGCTTCGGGACAGGGGGCAATGAGCAGTTCTTC.